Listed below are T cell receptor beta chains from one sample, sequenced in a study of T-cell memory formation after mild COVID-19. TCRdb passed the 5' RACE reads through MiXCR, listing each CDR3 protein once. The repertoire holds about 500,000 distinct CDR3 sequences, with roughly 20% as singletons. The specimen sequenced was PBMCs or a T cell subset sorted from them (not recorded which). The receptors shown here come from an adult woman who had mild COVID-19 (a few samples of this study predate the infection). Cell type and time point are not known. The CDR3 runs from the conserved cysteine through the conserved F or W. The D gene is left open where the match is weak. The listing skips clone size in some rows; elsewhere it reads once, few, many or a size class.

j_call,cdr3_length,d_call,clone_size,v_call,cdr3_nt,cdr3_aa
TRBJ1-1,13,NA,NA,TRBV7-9,TGTGCCAGCAGCTTAGATCTAGGAATTGAAGCTTTCTTT,CASSLDLGIEAFF
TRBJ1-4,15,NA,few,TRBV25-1,TGTGCCAGCAGTGATGACCTCCGGGGACATGAAAAACTGTTTTTT,CASSDDLRGHEKLFF
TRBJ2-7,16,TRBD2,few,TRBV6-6,TGTGCCAGCAGTTCTCCCGGGGGGGCAGGGTTGTTCGAGCAGTACTTC,CASSSPGGAGLFEQYF
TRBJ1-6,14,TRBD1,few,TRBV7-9,TGTGCCAGCAGCCGGACAGGGGGACCTTTTCCCCTCCACTTT,CASSRTGGPFPLHF
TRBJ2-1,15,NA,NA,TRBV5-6,TGTGCCAGCAGACCCGCAGGGAATCTGTACAATGAGCAGTTCTTC,CASRPAGNLYNEQFF
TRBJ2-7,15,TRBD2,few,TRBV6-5,TGTGCCAGCAGTTATAGAGCGGGGGGCTCCTACGAGCAGTACTTC,CASSYRAGGSYEQYF
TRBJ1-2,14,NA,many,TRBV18,TGTGCCAGCTCCCGTGAGGGCGGAGGGTATGGCTACACCTTC,CASSREGGGYGYTF
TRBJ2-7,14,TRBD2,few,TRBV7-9,TGTGCCAGCACCCCCGGGACTAACTCCTACGAGCAGTACTTC,CASTPGTNSYEQYF
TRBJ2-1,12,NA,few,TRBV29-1,TGCAGCGTTGAGGGGCTTAAGAATGAGCAGTTCTTC,CSVEGLKNEQFF
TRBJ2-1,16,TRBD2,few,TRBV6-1,TGTGCCAGCAGTGTTAGTGGACTAGAAATTGGCAATGAGCAGTTCTTC,CASSVSGLEIGNEQFF
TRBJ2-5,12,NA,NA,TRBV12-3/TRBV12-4,TGTGCCAGCACCTGGGGGGTTGAGACCCAGTACTTC,CASTWGVETQYF
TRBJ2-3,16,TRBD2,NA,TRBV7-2,TGTGCCAGCAGCTTAGCTGGGCGAGCGGGAGAAGATACGCAGTATTTT,CASSLAGRAGEDTQYF
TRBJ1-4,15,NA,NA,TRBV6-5,TGTGCCAGCAGTTACGCAGGGCAGGGTAGTGAAAAACTGTTTTTT,CASSYAGQGSEKLFF
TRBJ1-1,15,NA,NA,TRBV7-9,TGTGCCAGCAGCTTAGTGTCTGCAATGAACACTGAAGCTTTCTTT,CASSLVSAMNTEAFF
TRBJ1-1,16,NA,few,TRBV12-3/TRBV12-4,TGTGCCAGCAGTTTGGCCCGGGAGGGGGGGTACACTGAAGCTTTCTTT,CASSLAREGGYTEAFF
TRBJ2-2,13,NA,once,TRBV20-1,TGCAGTGCTAGATTAAGGGATGCCGGGGAGCTGTTTTTT,CSARLRDAGELFF
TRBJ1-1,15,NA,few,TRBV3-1,TGTGCCAGCAGCCACCAATCCCGGTCGAACACTGAAGCTTTCTTT,CASSHQSRSNTEAFF
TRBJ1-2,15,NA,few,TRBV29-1,TGCAGCGTTGAAGATTACGGTCGGAATCCTTATGGCTACACCTTC,CSVEDYGRNPYGYTF
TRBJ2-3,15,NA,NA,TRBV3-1,TGTGCCAGCAGCCAATACGGCACTAGCACAGATACGCAGTATTTT,CASSQYGTSTDTQYF
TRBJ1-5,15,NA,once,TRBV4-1,TGCGCCAGCAGCCAAGGGAGGGGCGGCAATCAGCCCCAGCATTTT,CASSQGRGGNQPQHF